Included here is one T cell receptor (beta chain) sequence, with context. What it binds is not known. Germline CDR1 is SGHTA and CDR2 is FQGNSA. This CDR3 comprises 15 residues. Use of 60 Vbeta and 13 Jbeta primers characterized the PCR. Clones were read by immunoSEQ multiplex PCR, and TCRdb kept only the in-frame ones, dropping some. The profile shows more than 85,000 clones, approximately 80% of them singletons. The data stem from a study of cytomegalovirus exposure and HLA in healthy donors. Overall study results and limits: Reportedly, HLA-A and HLA-B alleles of most subjects were accurately predicted from TCR beta. Later analysis identified 17,000 or so TCR beta sequences associated with HLA alleles, using a false discovery rate threshold of 0.05. Data from an earlier analysis indicated that most TCR beta V segments were productive either about 87% or about 30% of the time. A missense variant in DCLRE1C was later tied to TCR beta V- and J-gene trimming.

What was sequenced was PBMCs. The rearrangement links TRBV7-2 to TRBJ2-5; TRBD2 aligns across 13 bases. The J call may be in error: the DNA end matches TRBJ2-7 better. The TCR originated in a male donor in good health and CMV-seronegative. The CDR3 loop reads CASSQGLAGNYEQYF. CDR3 sequence (DNA): TGTGCCAGCAGCCAGGGACTAGCGGGAAACTACGAGCAGTACTTC.